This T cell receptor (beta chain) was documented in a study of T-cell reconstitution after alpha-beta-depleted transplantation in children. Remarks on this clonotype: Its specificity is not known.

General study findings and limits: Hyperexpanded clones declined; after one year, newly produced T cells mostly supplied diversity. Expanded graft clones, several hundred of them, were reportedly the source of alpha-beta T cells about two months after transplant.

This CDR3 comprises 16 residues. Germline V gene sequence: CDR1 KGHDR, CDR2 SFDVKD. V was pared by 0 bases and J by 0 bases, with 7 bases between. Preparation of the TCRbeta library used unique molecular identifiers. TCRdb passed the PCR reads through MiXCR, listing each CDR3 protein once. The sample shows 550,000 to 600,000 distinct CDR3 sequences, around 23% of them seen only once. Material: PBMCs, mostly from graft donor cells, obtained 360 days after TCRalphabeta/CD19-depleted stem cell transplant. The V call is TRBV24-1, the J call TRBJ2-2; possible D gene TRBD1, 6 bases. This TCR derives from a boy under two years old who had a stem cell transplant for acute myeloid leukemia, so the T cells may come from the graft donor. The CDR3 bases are TGTGCCACCAGTGATTTGGGGGGCGCGAACACCGGGGAGCTGTTTTTT. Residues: CATSDLGGANTGELFF.